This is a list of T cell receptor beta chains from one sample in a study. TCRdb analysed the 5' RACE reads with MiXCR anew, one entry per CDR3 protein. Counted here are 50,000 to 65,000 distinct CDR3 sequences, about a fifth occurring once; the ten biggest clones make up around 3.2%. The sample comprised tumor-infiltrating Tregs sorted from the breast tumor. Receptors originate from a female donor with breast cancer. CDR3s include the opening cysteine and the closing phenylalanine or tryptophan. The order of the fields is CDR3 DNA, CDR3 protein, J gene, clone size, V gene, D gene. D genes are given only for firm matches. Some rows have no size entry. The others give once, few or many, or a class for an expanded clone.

DNA: TGTGCCAGCTCTCCCCGGGGCGGGGGCCCCAACCCCGAGCAGTACTTC; CDR3: CASSPRGGGPNPEQYF; J: TRBJ2-7; size: -; V: TRBV12-3/TRBV12-4; D: -
DNA: TGCAGTGCTAGATACCCTAGCGGGAGAAACAATGAGCAGTTCTTC; CDR3: CSARYPSGRNNEQFF; J: TRBJ2-1; size: -; V: TRBV20-1; D: TRBD2
DNA: TGTGCCAGCAGTTACTCGAACCGCAATGAGCAGTTCTTC; CDR3: CASSYSNRNEQFF; J: TRBJ2-1; size: many; V: TRBV6-2/TRBV6-3; D: -
DNA: TGTGCCAGCAGCTTGGTGGGGACAGATACGCAGTATTTT; CDR3: CASSLVGTDTQYF; J: TRBJ2-3; size: -; V: TRBV7-3; D: -
DNA: TGTGCCAGCAGTTCCAAGACAGGGTGCTATGGCTACACCTTC; CDR3: CASSSKTGCYGYTF; J: TRBJ1-2; size: -; V: TRBV6-5; D: TRBD1
DNA: TGCGCCAGCAGCTTGAGAAGCGGGATTTACGATACGCAGTATTTT; CDR3: CASSLRSGIYDTQYF; J: TRBJ2-3; size: many; V: TRBV5-1; D: TRBD2
DNA: TGTGCCAGCAGCCCCCGGTTCGGGGGCCAAGAGACCCAGTACTTC; CDR3: CASSPRFGGQETQYF; J: TRBJ2-5; size: -; V: TRBV5-6; D: -
DNA: TGTGCCAGCAGACTAGCGGGAGGTGCCGGGGAGCTGTTTTTT; CDR3: CASRLAGGAGELFF; J: TRBJ2-2; size: few; V: TRBV6-2/TRBV6-3; D: TRBD2
DNA: TGTGCCAGCACCGAACGGCAGGTGAACTATGGCTACACCTTC; CDR3: CASTERQVNYGYTF; J: TRBJ1-2; size: many; V: TRBV7-2; D: -
DNA: TGTGCCACCAGTCCTCGACAGGGGGCTAACTATGGCTACACCTTC; CDR3: CATSPRQGANYGYTF; J: TRBJ1-2; size: few; V: TRBV24-1; D: TRBD1
DNA: TGTGCCAGCAGTTTGCTACTCTCTGGACTAGGTGGGAGTGAGCAGTTCTTC; CDR3: CASSLLLSGLGGSEQFF; J: TRBJ2-1; size: -; V: TRBV28; D: TRBD2
DNA: TGTGCCAGCAGCCCCGGGGGGCGCAGGGGCGGGGAGCTGTTTTTT; CDR3: CASSPGGRRGGELFF; J: TRBJ2-2; size: many; V: TRBV7-2; D: -
DNA: TGTGCCAGCAGAGGCTTCGGGTCCAGGACCGGGGAGCTGTTTTTT; CDR3: CASRGFGSRTGELFF; J: TRBJ2-2; size: -; V: TRBV2; D: -
DNA: TGTGCCAGCAGCCAAGATTTAGACAGAAAGAACACTGAAGCTTTCTTT; CDR3: CASSQDLDRKNTEAFF; J: TRBJ1-1; size: few; V: TRBV4-2; D: -
DNA: TGTGCCAGCAGTCTCCAGGGGGCCGGCACTGAAGCTTTCTTT; CDR3: CASSLQGAGTEAFF; J: TRBJ1-1; size: many; V: TRBV7-2; D: TRBD1
DNA: TGTGCCAGCACTTACAGGGGGCGCGAGACCCAGTACTTC; CDR3: CASTYRGRETQYF; J: TRBJ2-5; size: -; V: TRBV7-8; D: TRBD1
DNA: TGCAGTGCTCCTAGGGCGGGGCCCGGGGAGCTGTTTTTT; CDR3: CSAPRAGPGELFF; J: TRBJ2-2; size: -; V: TRBV20-1; D: -
DNA: TGTGCCAGCAGCTTTAAGGGGCGGGGTCAGGAGACCCAGTACTTC; CDR3: CASSFKGRGQETQYF; J: TRBJ2-5; size: few; V: TRBV7-2; D: -
DNA: TGTGCCAGCAGTTACCCAGGGACAGAAGAGACCCAGTACTTC; CDR3: CASSYPGTEETQYF; J: TRBJ2-5; size: few; V: TRBV6-6; D: TRBD1
DNA: TGTGCCAGCAGCTTAGCGAGGGGACAGACCTACGAGCAGTACTTC; CDR3: CASSLARGQTYEQYF; J: TRBJ2-7; size: -; V: TRBV7-9; D: TRBD1
DNA: TGTGCCAGCAGTACTTTAGACAGCTATGGCTACACCTTC; CDR3: CASSTLDSYGYTF; J: TRBJ1-2; size: few; V: TRBV28; D: -
DNA: TGCGCCAGCAGCTTAACGGTGAACACTGAAGCTTTCTTT; CDR3: CASSLTVNTEAFF; J: TRBJ1-1; size: many; V: TRBV5-1; D: -
DNA: TGTGCCACCAGCAGAGTGGACCGCAGGGGGGTGTTTTTT; CDR3: CATSRVDRRGVFF; J: TRBJ2-2; size: -; V: TRBV15; D: -
DNA: TGTGCCAGCAGCCCCAAGGTCAGGGTGACAGATACGCAGTATTTT; CDR3: CASSPKVRVTDTQYF; J: TRBJ2-3; size: few; V: TRBV7-2; D: -
DNA: TGCAGTGCTAGGGGACGTTATGGCTACACCTTC; CDR3: CSARGRYGYTF; J: TRBJ1-2; size: few; V: TRBV20-1; D: -
DNA: TGCAGCGGCCTACCTGACAGGGAACAAGAGACCCAGTACTTC; CDR3: CSGLPDREQETQYF; J: TRBJ2-5; size: -; V: TRBV29-1; D: TRBD1
DNA: TGCAGTGCCCTAACCCTAATTCCAGGGGGGAACTATGGCTACACCTTC; CDR3: CSALTLIPGGNYGYTF; J: TRBJ1-2; size: few; V: TRBV20-1; D: TRBD1
DNA: TGTGCCAGCAGCCCTGCTGAGGGTTGGAACACTGAAGCTTTCTTT; CDR3: CASSPAEGWNTEAFF; J: TRBJ1-1; size: -; V: TRBV13; D: -
DNA: TGTGCCAGCAGCGTTAACAGGGGGCCCCACACAGATACGCAGTATTTT; CDR3: CASSVNRGPHTDTQYF; J: TRBJ2-3; size: few; V: TRBV7-9; D: TRBD1
DNA: TGTGCCAGCAGCCTGGGGACAGCTAACTATGGCTACACCTTC; CDR3: CASSLGTANYGYTF; J: TRBJ1-2; size: few; V: TRBV12-3/TRBV12-4; D: TRBD1
DNA: TGTGCCAGCAGCCAGTTGGGGAGCTCTGGAAACACCATACATTTT; CDR3: CASSQLGSSGNTIHF; J: TRBJ1-3; size: -; V: TRBV7-2; D: -
DNA: TGTACCAGCAGCTTATTCAGGACTAGCGGGAGTGAGGGCAACCAAGAGACCCAGTACTTC; CDR3: CTSSLFRTSGSEGNQETQYF; J: TRBJ2-5; size: -; V: TRBV11-2; D: TRBD2
DNA: TGTGCCAGCAGTTTACAGCAGGGGGAAACGCAGTATTTT; CDR3: CASSLQQGETQYF; J: TRBJ2-3; size: few; V: TRBV9; D: TRBD1
DNA: TGTGCCAGCAGGGGAGGACAGAACAACAATGAGCAGTTCTTC; CDR3: CASRGGQNNNEQFF; J: TRBJ2-1; size: few; V: TRBV12-3/TRBV12-4; D: -
DNA: TGTGCCCCTGGGAGAACACTGAGAGCTTTCTTT; CDR3: CAPGRTLRAFF; J: TRBJ1-1; size: -; V: TRBV5-6; D: -
DNA: TGTGCCACGGAGGACAGGGTCTATGGCTACACCTTC; CDR3: CATEDRVYGYTF; J: TRBJ1-2; size: few; V: TRBV28; D: TRBD1
DNA: TGCGCCAGCAGCTTACAGGGTGATCAGCCCCAGCATTTT; CDR3: CASSLQGDQPQHF; J: TRBJ1-5; size: many; V: TRBV5-1; D: -
DNA: TGCAGTGCTACAGGGGGCAATCAGCCCCAGCATTTT; CDR3: CSATGGNQPQHF; J: TRBJ1-5; size: few; V: TRBV20-1; D: -
DNA: TGCAGCGCTGAAGGACAGCAGAACACTGAAGCTTTCTTT; CDR3: CSAEGQQNTEAFF; J: TRBJ1-1; size: -; V: TRBV29-1; D: -
DNA: TGTGCCAGCAGGCTAGGAAAAGGGGGGACAGATACGCAGTATTTT; CDR3: CASRLGKGGTDTQYF; J: TRBJ2-3; size: -; V: TRBV7-9; D: -
DNA: TGTGCCAGCAGCTTGGGGACTAGCGGGTACCTCATGCTCACAGATACGCAGTATTTT; CDR3: CASSLGTSGYLMLTDTQYF; J: TRBJ2-3; size: few; V: TRBV7-2; D: TRBD2
DNA: TGTGCCAGCAGCTTATATGGGGGAGATGGCTACACCTTC; CDR3: CASSLYGGDGYTF; J: TRBJ1-2; size: -; V: TRBV11-3; D: -
DNA: TGTGCCAGCAGCTCTGGCCCCGGCAACGAGCAGTACTTC; CDR3: CASSSGPGNEQYF; J: TRBJ2-7; size: -; V: TRBV7-3; D: -
DNA: TGTGCCAGCAGCTTAGATCGCGGGAGCTCCTACGAGCAGTACTTC; CDR3: CASSLDRGSSYEQYF; J: TRBJ2-7; size: -; V: TRBV11-3; D: TRBD2
DNA: TGCGCCAGCAGGGTAGGGGGGAACTCCTACGAGCAGTACTTC; CDR3: CASRVGGNSYEQYF; J: TRBJ2-7; size: many; V: TRBV5-1; D: -
DNA: TGCGCCAGCAGCTTGGGGGGGGCGACCTCCTACAATGAGCAGTTCTTC; CDR3: CASSLGGATSYNEQFF; J: TRBJ2-1; size: -; V: TRBV5-1; D: -
DNA: TGTGCCAGCAGCTTGGTAGGGGACACTGAAGCTTTCTTT; CDR3: CASSLVGDTEAFF; J: TRBJ1-1; size: -; V: TRBV5-5; D: -
DNA: TGTGCCTGCAGCTTAGGAGGGAAAGGTGGCTACACCTTC; CDR3: CACSLGGKGGYTF; J: TRBJ1-2; size: -; V: TRBV7-2; D: -
DNA: TGCAGTGCGCCCGGGACGGCGAACACCGGGGAGCCGTTTTTT; CDR3: CSAPGTANTGEPFF; J: TRBJ2-2; size: -; V: TRBV20-1; D: -
DNA: TGTGCCAGCAGCGCAAGTGGGGGGCAGCAGACCCAGTACTTC; CDR3: CASSASGGQQTQYF; J: TRBJ2-5; size: many; V: TRBV11-2; D: -
DNA: TGTGCCACCAGTGACCTTGGGACAGGGGGTCGAAATGAGCAGTTCTTC; CDR3: CATSDLGTGGRNEQFF; J: TRBJ2-1; size: many; V: TRBV24-1; D: TRBD1